This TCR beta chain was recorded in a study of long-term antiretroviral therapy in people with HIV (dated by TCRdb to 2021 to 2024). As for the study more broadly: The earliest samples were collected approximately a decade before the 2015 WHO recommendation for immediate ART, a period when ART was typically delayed until CD4 counts fell. Whether ART initiation and durable HIV suppression were associated with changes in peripheral blood TRB repertoire composition and diversity was tested in a retrospective serial study. A total of 150 to 200 cryopreserved PBMC samples came from 25 to 30 adults with confirmed HIV infection and were collected serially over a mean of around 6 years (range 1-12). Among the 30 or so participants with HIV, about a dozen were female. No cross-contamination during QIAcube processing was shown when test extractions of a monoclonal T-cell line were performed alongside 25 to 35 polyclonal samples. Results the study describes overall, beyond this receptor: The samples span the years 2004 to 2017, and the ART regimens used may be less effective than current regimens. Because cell numbers in pre-ART samples were limited, unsorted PBMC were profiled instead of sorted CD4+ and CD8+ T cells. Starting ART was linked to a significant rise in TRB diversity, yet even after long-term ART the diversity remained significantly lower than in transplant donor controls. At every time point, the repertoire was dominated by expanded TRB clones first identified before ART initiation, although this dominance fluctuated and, in many PLHIV, declined after ART. Inferences about post-ART repertoire changes were limited because no data were available on ART adherence, viral resistance or therapy changes. Since PBMC availability was limited, sequencing covered only the TCR beta chain, with no alpha chain pairing. HIV repertoires had narrower CDR3 length ranges than controls, and the network structure suggested an antigen-experienced repertoire that shifted only slightly toward naive after ART.

Inclusion was restricted to participants for whom at least one PBMC sample before ART initiation and at least two post-ART samples were available. Treatment was received in the United States of America by all participants with HIV. Before DNA extraction, cryopreserved samples of roughly 0.9-10 million PBMC were thawed and then washed. At the time of the earliest PBMC sample, participants with HIV were aged between roughly 20 and 55 years. PBMC samples were contributed by each participant from 1-4 timepoints before ART initiation and 2-8 timepoints after ART initiation, with a median of 7 samples. For every participant, serial HIV viral load, CD4+ T-cell count, ART history and demographic data were obtained. Genomic DNA was extracted from unsorted PBMC with a Qiagen kit on a QIAcube, with processing performed in batches of 12 samples. The immunoSEQ hsTCRB v3.0 assay was used at survey level resolution for TRB variable region sequencing. A depth of roughly 40,000-55,000 T-cell genomes per sample was targeted for TRB sequencing. TRB libraries were pooled and sequenced on an Illumina MiSeq using a v3 150-cycle kit. As for the original processing: Repertoire analysis was run in R within a reproducible Nextflow workflow that covered QC, data transformation and analysis. LymphoSeq2, an R package for AIRR-Seq data exploration, was used to implement custom analyses. A few samples that yielded fewer than 5000 total TRB sequences were excluded, so that fewer than 250 HIV repertoires were analyzed. Of the approximately 190 retained HIV repertoires, under 65 were collected before and approximately 130 after ART initiation. Repertoires were downsampled to 5000 TRB nucleotide sequences, with summary statistics averaged over 100 downsampling iterations. Only TRB sequences with CDR3 regions of at least seven amino acids were retained for analysis. Two measures captured diversity: a Shannon entropy-derived clonality score and the Gini coefficient. In the repertoire networks, any two of the top 5000 CDR3 amino acid sequences were connected whenever the two sequences differed by an edit distance of one. GLIPH2 predicted antigen specificity groups and MHC restriction for TRB CDR3 amino acid sequences. To flag known CMV, EBV, HIV or tissue antigen associations, CDR3 amino acid sequences were matched against VDJdb and McPAS-TCR. Pre-ART, post-ART and control groups were compared with Wilcoxon signed-rank tests and Holm-Bonferroni correction. What TCRdb holds here is the immuneACCESS table cut down to in-frame rearrangements. Part of the clones is not present; checked against another copy, under half of the missing clones reflect an unresolved V gene, and the others are unexplained. V and J calls and clone size come straight from that table; D and trimming were deduced from the DNA. In this sample the table shows 9,500 to 15,000 clones, about four fifths of which occur a single time. The top ten constitute roughly 18% of the sample.

Details on this clone: Its antigen is still unknown. Base qualities are not provided; no much larger clone lies one nucleotide away.

V is shortened by 0 bases, J by 8 bases, and the region joining them spans 7 bases. The germline V gene (reference sequence) yields DFQATT for CDR1 and SNEGSKA for CDR2. From the cysteine up to the phenylalanine, the CDR3 has a length of 11 residues. Only the CDR3 part of the read is kept: 33 bases, read in frame from the first base. This sequence uses TRBV20-1 and TRBJ1-2, with the identity of the D gene unclear. This specimen consisted of unsorted PBMCs, obtained nearly 8.5 years after starting antiretroviral therapy. This receptor was taken from a man between 45 and 60 years old with HIV. The CDR3 corresponds to CSAREWPGYTF. The bases read TGCAGTGCTAGAGAATGGCCCGGCTACACCTTC.